The 6 T cell receptor beta chains reported below all come from one sample, sequenced in a study of identical twins (dated by TCRdb to the mid-2010s). The method was 5' RACE. The data were produced on an Illumina HiSeq 2000. Through fastp at Q25 and MiXCR, TCRdb rebuilt clones from the public reads, retaining in-frame beta chains. One record per CDR3 amino acid sequence lists the most common genes and DNA. Recorded for this sample are approximately 280,000 distinct CDR3 sequences; around 8.8% of them occurred a single time. Of the sample, 2.1% is held by the ten largest clones. This sample was shared with a second study, whose subject was yellow fever vaccine responses in identical twins.

Sequences were obtained from memory (CD45RO+) T cells sorted from blood. The label giving this sample's cell subset or site can be read as: CD45RO+ enriched T cells. The receptors shown here come from a young woman in good health.

This clonotype has only a few counts. CDR3 DNA: TGTGCCAGCAGCCCCAACAGGGCCGAGAGGGATGGCTACACCTTC. Translating it yields CASSPNRAERDGYTF. The V and J genes are TRBV11-2 and TRBJ1-2; D is perhaps TRBD1 (6 bases). The CDR3 has 15 residues. V lost 5 bases and J lost 6, with 19 bases in between. CDR1 and CDR2 (germline): SGHAT, FQNNGV.

This clonotype appeared many times. V usage is TRBV6-1 and J usage is TRBJ2-7; no clear D gene. V shed 5 bases and J shed 0 bases, with 14 bases lying between them. CDR1 and CDR2 (germline): MNHNS, SASEGT. The CDR3 length is 15 residues. CDR3 residues: CASSPRGPTSYEQYF. Here the CDR3 DNA reads TGTGCCAGCAGTCCACGCGGCCCTACCTCCTACGAGCAGTACTTC.

This clonotype was seen repeatedly, ten times or more. The V and J genes are TRBV3-1 and TRBJ2-1, with 8 bases that match TRBD1. Germline loops: CDR1 LGHDT, CDR2 YNNKEL (reference sequence). Losses at the gene ends were 6 bases for V and 7 bases for J; bases not matched to a gene: 8. The CDR3 extends over 14 amino acids. The CDR3 nucleotides are TGTGCCAGCAGTCCGGACAGGGTGAGGAATGAGCAGTTCTTC. Translation gives CASSPDRVRNEQFF.

The J gene is TRBJ2-3, the V gene TRBV20-1; D is unresolved. The germline V gene has CDR1 DFQATT and CDR2 SNEGSKA (reference sequence). The germline V and J ends were trimmed by 7 bases and 0 bases, with 8 bases remaining between them. The length of the CDR3 is 12 residues. The CDR3 sequence: CSGSPSTDTQYF. The CDR3 DNA reads TGCAGTGGCAGCCCTAGCACAGATACGCAGTATTTT.

This clonotype appeared many times. This sequence joins TRBV12-3 or TRBV12-4 and TRBJ1-4, with TRBD1 matching 10 bases. Losses at the gene ends were 5 bases for V and 4 bases for J; bases not matched to a gene: 16. This CDR3 is 19 amino acids long. CDR3 nucleotide sequence: TGTGCCAGCAGTGATGGCGGGACAGGGGTCCAGGACCATAATGAAAAACTGTTTTTT. It is translated as CASSDGGTGVQDHNEKLFF.

This chain joins TRBV6-5 and TRBJ2-2, with a weak D call TRBD1 (5 bases). CDR3 length: 15 residues. V shed 2 bases and J shed 4 bases, with 11 bases lying between them. The germline gives CDR1 MNHEY, CDR2 SVGAGI. CDR3 region: CASSYDRRGTGELFF. The DNA of the CDR3 is TGTGCCAGCAGTTACGACAGAAGGGGCACCGGGGAGCTGTTTTTT.